These T cell receptor beta chains were read from a single sample in a study of CD8+ T cells in alopecia areata. Sequencing used immunoSEQ multiplex PCR; TCRdb keeps in-frame clones, though not all of them. Of over 35,000 clones listed, roughly 89% are singletons. The specimen was CD8+ T cells sorted from blood, collected at week 24, from a patient treated with tofacitinib. The source is a human donor with alopecia areata. Each CDR3 is given with its conserved first and last residue. D genes are given only for firm matches. Only some rows state a clone size, as once, few, many or a class for expanded clones.

clone size	V gene	J gene	D gene	CDR3 DNA	CDR3 protein
NA	TRBV7-9	TRBJ2-3	NA	TGTGCCAGCAGCCGGTCCCCGGGCGGCACAGATACGCAGTATTTT	CASSRSPGGTDTQYF
NA	TRBV7-2	TRBJ2-1	TRBD2	TGTGCCAGCAGCTCCCGGGGGGGCCTGTTCAATGAGCAGTTCTTC	CASSSRGGLFNEQFF
NA	TRBV18	TRBJ2-1	NA	TGTGCCAGCTCACCAGGGAACGATGAGCAGTTCTTC	CASSPGNDEQFF
NA	TRBV9	TRBJ2-7	TRBD2	TGTGCCAGCAGCGTAGAGGAACTAGCGGGGACTTCCGAGCAGTACTTC	CASSVEELAGTSEQYF
NA	TRBV29-1	TRBJ2-7	NA	TGCAGCGTTGCCAGTATCTACGAGCAGTACTTC	CSVASIYEQYF
NA	TRBV29-1	TRBJ2-7	TRBD1	TGCAGCGCCCAAATTCTTCGGACAGGGAGCTCCTACGAGCAGTACTTC	CSAQILRTGSSYEQYF
NA	TRBV9	TRBJ2-1	NA	TGTGCCAGCAGCGTAGTTGGAGGCGACAATGAGCAGTTCTTC	CASSVVGGDNEQFF
NA	TRBV5-4	TRBJ2-3	NA	TGTGCCAGCAGCTTGTTGGAGAGCCACACAGATACGCAGTATTTT	CASSLLESHTDTQYF
NA	TRBV6-4	TRBJ2-3	TRBD1	TGTGCCAGCAGTGCCGGGACAGGGCACACAGATACGCAGTATTTT	CASSAGTGHTDTQYF
NA	TRBV9	TRBJ2-1	NA	TGTGCCAGCAGCGTAGCTATACGAGACCTCAGCTCCTACAATGAGCAGTTCTTC	CASSVAIRDLSSYNEQFF
NA	TRBV4-2	TRBJ1-1	NA	TGTGCCAGCAGCCAAGTTAGTTTTCCGGCCTCGGGCGCTGAAGCTTTCTTT	CASSQVSFPASGAEAFF
once	TRBV7-2	TRBJ2-5	NA	TGTGCCAGCAGCTTAGGGGGGGGCCCCCAAGAGACCCAGTACTTC	CASSLGGGPQETQYF
NA	TRBV19	TRBJ2-5	NA	TGTGCCAGTTCACCAGGGACAGAGACCCAGTACTTC	CASSPGTETQYF
NA	TRBV5-6	TRBJ2-3	NA	TGTGCCAGCAGCTTTGGCAGAGGGGGCACAGATACGCAGTATTTT	CASSFGRGGTDTQYF
once	TRBV9	TRBJ2-2	NA	TGTGCCAGCAGCATGACAGGGGAGGGCGAGCTGTTTTTT	CASSMTGEGELFF
NA	TRBV5-1	TRBJ2-5	NA	TGCGCCAGCAGCTTTAACCCAGGAGTTCAAGAGACCCAGTACTTC	CASSFNPGVQETQYF
NA	TRBV23-1	TRBJ2-3	NA	TGCGCCAGCAGTCAATGGGAAAGGGCAGATACGCAGTATTTT	CASSQWERADTQYF
NA	TRBV7-3	TRBJ2-6	TRBD1	TGTGCCAGCAGCTTAATGAGGGTGGGGGCAGGGGGCGACTCTGGGGCCAACGTCCTGACTTTC	CASSLMRVGAGGDSGANVLTF
NA	TRBV4-1	TRBJ2-7	NA	TGCGCCAGCAGCCAAGATACGGCAGTTCAGTACTTC	CASSQDTAVQYF
NA	TRBV6-1	TRBJ1-5	NA	TGTGCCAGCAGTGAAGGAGGAAATCAGCCCCAGCATTTT	CASSEGGNQPQHF
NA	TRBV5-6	TRBJ2-7	TRBD1	TGTGCCAGCAGCGCTCAGGGGGCTGGCTACGAGCAGTACTTC	CASSAQGAGYEQYF
NA	TRBV2	TRBJ2-5	NA	TGTGCCAGCAGTGAGTCGGCCGGGGCGACCCAAGAGACCCAGTACTTC	CASSESAGATQETQYF
NA	TRBV4-2	TRBJ2-3	TRBD2	TGTGCCAGCAGCCAAGAACACCGGGGCGAGCGGGGGGGCGTCAGCACAGATACGCAGTATTTT	CASSQEHRGERGGVSTDTQYF